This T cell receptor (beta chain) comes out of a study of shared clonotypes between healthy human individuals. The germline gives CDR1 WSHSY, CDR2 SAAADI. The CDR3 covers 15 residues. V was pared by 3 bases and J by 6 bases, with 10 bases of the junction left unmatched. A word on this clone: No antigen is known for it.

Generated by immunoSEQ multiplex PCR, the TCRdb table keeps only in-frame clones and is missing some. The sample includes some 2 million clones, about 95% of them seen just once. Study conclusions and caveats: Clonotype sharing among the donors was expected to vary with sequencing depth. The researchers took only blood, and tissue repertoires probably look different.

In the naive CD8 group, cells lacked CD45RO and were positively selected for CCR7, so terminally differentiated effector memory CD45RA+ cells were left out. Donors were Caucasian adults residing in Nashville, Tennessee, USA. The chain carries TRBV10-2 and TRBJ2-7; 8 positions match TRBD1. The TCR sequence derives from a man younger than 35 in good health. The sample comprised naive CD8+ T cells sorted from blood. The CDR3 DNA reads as TGCGCCAGCAGTGACGGCAGACAGGGGACGGGCGAGCAGTACTTC. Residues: CASSDGRQGTGEQYF.